This is a list of T cell receptor beta chains from one sample in a study of T cells in Graves' hyperthyroidism and ophthalmopathy. Using its own MiXCR run on the multiplex PCR reads, TCRdb lists one record per CDR3 protein. The data show hundreds of thousands of distinct CDR3 sequences, more than 11% seen once. Sequencing was performed on blood. These receptor sequences come from a woman in her thirties with Graves' hyperthyroidism. Both conserved end residues are part of each CDR3. D genes are given only for firm matches. Expanded clones get a size class; other rows say once, few or many, or leave the size out.

cdr3_aa	cdr3_nt	clone_size	d_call	v_call	cdr3_length	j_call
CASRGLAQYEQYF	TGTGCCAGCAGGGGACTAGCGCAATACGAGCAGTACTTC	many	TRBD2	TRBV2	13	TRBJ2-7
CASSYVREDGETQYF	TGTGCCAGCAGTTACGTGCGGGAGGACGGAGAGACCCAGTACTTC	NA	TRBD2	TRBV6-5	15	TRBJ2-5
CASRTGNYEQYF	TGTGCCAGCCGGACAGGGAATTACGAGCAGTACTTC	few	TRBD1	TRBV6-1	12	TRBJ2-7
CASSLWEGTDTQYF	TGTGCCAGCAGTCTGTGGGAGGGCACAGATACGCAGTATTTT	many	NA	TRBV6-2/TRBV6-3	14	TRBJ2-3
CASSFGTSREQYF	TGTGCCAGCAGTTTCGGGACTAGTCGCGAGCAGTACTTC	NA	TRBD2	TRBV27	13	TRBJ2-7
CASTQGGARDEQYF	TGTGCCAGCACCCAAGGGGGCGCGCGCGACGAGCAGTACTTC	NA	TRBD1	TRBV12-3/TRBV12-4	14	TRBJ2-7
CAVAPGDQPTYEQYF	TGTGCCGTCGCCCCGGGGGATCAACCTACCTACGAGCAGTACTTC	many	NA	TRBV7-9	15	TRBJ2-7
CSASPYETAPEQFF	TGCAGTGCTTCCCCCTACGAGACAGCGCCAGAGCAGTTCTTC	NA	NA	TRBV20-1	14	TRBJ2-1
CASSSLGLAGGAGTDTQYF	TGTGCCAGCAGCTCCCTGGGGCTAGCGGGAGGCGCCGGCACAGATACGCAGTATTTT	many	TRBD2	TRBV7-8	19	TRBJ2-3
CASSGQEVDGYTF	TGTGCCAGCAGCGGACAGGAGGTCGATGGCTACACCTTC	NA	TRBD1	TRBV3-1	13	TRBJ1-2
CASSLAGGQYEQYF	TGTGCCAGCAGCTTAGCGGGTGGACAGTACGAGCAGTACTTC	few	NA	TRBV7-8	14	TRBJ2-7
CSTDRGTGQGYTF	TGCAGCACTGACAGGGGGACAGGGCAAGGCTACACCTTC	many	TRBD1	TRBV29-1	13	TRBJ1-2
CSARDVAETYEQYF	TGCAGTGCTAGAGATGTGGCGGAAACCTACGAGCAGTACTTC	many	NA	TRBV20-1	14	TRBJ2-7
CASSYSLQRYYNEQFF	TGTGCCAGCAGTTACTCGCTGCAGCGCTATTACAATGAGCAGTTCTTC	many	NA	TRBV6-2/TRBV6-3	16	TRBJ2-1
CASDRVTHSGANVLTF	TGTGCCAGCGACAGGGTCACACACTCTGGGGCCAACGTCCTGACTTTC	NA	TRBD1	TRBV2	16	TRBJ2-6
CSARGQGDHEQYF	TGCAGTGCTAGGGGACAGGGTGACCACGAGCAGTACTTC	many	TRBD1	TRBV20-1	13	TRBJ2-7
CASSFSDSNTNTGELFF	TGTGCCAGCAGTTTCTCAGACAGTAATACGAACACCGGGGAGCTGTTTTTT	many	NA	TRBV6-2/TRBV6-3	17	TRBJ2-2
CASSPYPGLAGDNEQFF	TGTGCCAGCAGTCCCTACCCGGGACTAGCGGGAGACAATGAGCAGTTCTTC	many	TRBD2	TRBV28	17	TRBJ2-1
CASSEIPIRQGFEQYF	TGTGCCAGCAGTGAAATCCCTATTCGACAGGGGTTTGAGCAGTACTTC	many	TRBD1	TRBV6-1	16	TRBJ2-7
CASSTQAGPQPQHF	TGTGCCAGTAGTACTCAGGCGGGCCCTCAGCCCCAGCATTTT	NA	NA	TRBV19	14	TRBJ1-5
CAISQEFVANEQFF	TGTGCCATCAGTCAGGAGTTTGTTGCCAATGAGCAGTTCTTC	few	NA	TRBV10-3	14	TRBJ2-1
CASSLQGGGLFF	TGTGCCAGCAGTCTCCAGGGAGGGGGCCTGTTTTTT	few	NA	TRBV28	12	TRBJ2-2
CASSQIVTGELFF	TGTGCCAGCAGCCAAATCGTCACCGGGGAGCTGTTTTTT	many	NA	TRBV11-1	13	TRBJ2-2
CASSLDRSNTEAFF	TGTGCCAGCAGTTTGGACAGATCGAACACTGAAGCTTTCTTT	many	NA	TRBV6-1	14	TRBJ1-1
CASSSHRGPREGYTF	TGTGCCAGCAGCTCCCACAGGGGGCCCAGGGAAGGCTACACCTTC	many	TRBD1	TRBV11-2	15	TRBJ1-2
CASSLDGVSPEAFF	TGCGCCAGCAGCTTGGATGGGGTATCGCCCGAAGCTTTCTTT	many	NA	TRBV5-1	14	TRBJ1-1
CASGIKREALDIQYF	TGTGCCAGCGGAATAAAGCGGGAGGCTCTTGACATTCAGTACTTC	NA	TRBD2	TRBV28	15	TRBJ2-4
CASSSGLAGDAETQYF	TGCGCCAGCAGCTCGGGACTAGCGGGAGACGCAGAGACCCAGTACTTC	NA	TRBD2	TRBV5-1	16	TRBJ2-5
CASSRTPNQPQHF	TGTGCCAGCAGCCGGACACCGAATCAGCCCCAGCATTTT	NA	NA	TRBV5-6	13	TRBJ1-5